The 26 T cell receptor beta chains below all came from one sample that was sequenced in a study of blood T cell repertoires in COVID-19. Only in-frame clones appear in the TCRdb table, and some are missing; sequencing was by immunoSEQ multiplex PCR. This table has about 190,000 clones, under 90% appearing once. The sequenced sample was peripheral blood. These receptors came from a man aged 35-49 years with acute or convalescent COVID-19.

With regard to this clone: One junction end does not reproduce the germline sequence, and a read error may be involved. This chain connects TRBV12-3 or TRBV12-4 to TRBJ2-1; 7 bases are a match to TRBD2. The CDR3 is made up of 12 amino acids. The CDR3 DNA is TGTGCCAGCAGTCTAGCGGTGGGCGAGCAGTTCTTC. Its translation: CASSLAVGEQFF.

The chain carries TRBV5-1 and TRBJ2-1; 8 bases map to TRBD1. Trimming removed 4 bases from V and 8 bases from J; junction bases left unmatched: 11. The CDR3 length is 15 residues. Looked up from germline, CDR1 is SGHRS and CDR2 is YFSETQ. For the CDR3, the DNA is TGCGCCAGCAGCCGGAGGACAGGGTCTATAGATGAGCAGTTCTTC. It translates to CASSRRTGSIDEQFF.

The V and J genes are TRBV4-3 and TRBJ2-7; D gene ambiguous. This CDR3 is 13 amino acids long. Germline assignment: CDR1 LGHNA and CDR2 YSLEER. Trimming pared 3 bases from V and 2 bases from J, leaving 8 bases between. DNA for the CDR3: TGCGCCAGCAGCCAGTTTCCGGCCTACGAGCAGTACTTC. Translating it yields CASSQFPAYEQYF.

The rearrangement links TRBV11-2 to TRBJ2-2; unclear D gene. The V gene lost 5 bases and the J gene lost 3 bases, with 7 bases spanning the gap. Germline-derived CDR1 and CDR2 are SGHAT and FQNNGV. The CDR3 is made up of 13 amino acids. The CDR3 loop reads CASSRDYTGELFF. Here the CDR3 DNA reads TGTGCCAGCAGCCGAGATTACACCGGGGAGCTGTTTTTT.

The CDR3: CAWSVGEYGYTF. The CDR3 DNA reads as TGTGCCTGGAGTGTAGGGGAATACGGCTACACCTTC. The chain employs TRBV30 and TRBJ1-2; the D gene is possibly TRBD1 (5 bases). The CDR3 runs 12 residues. The V gene lost 0 bases and the J gene lost 8 bases, with 10 bases spanning the gap. CDR1 and CDR2 from the germline V gene are GTSNPN and SVGIG (reference sequence).

The chain uses TRBV5-6 and TRBJ1-2, with 9 positions matching TRBD1. This CDR3 region has 17 residues. Germline CDR1 SGHDT, CDR2 YYEEEE. Trimming cost V 4 bases and J 7 bases; bases outside gene matches: 17. The CDR3 sequence: CASSLKGTGTGFGGYTF. The CDR3 DNA follows: TGTGCCAGCAGCCTAAAAGGGACCGGGACAGGGTTTGGTGGCTACACCTTC.

The chain links TRBV14 to TRBJ2-1, with 14 nucleotides matching TRBD2. The J segment lost 14 bases and the V segment lost 4 bases, leaving 4 bases of the junction unmatched. The CDR3 sequence is 13 residues long. Germline V gives CDR1 SGHDN, CDR2 FVKESK. The DNA for the CDR3 is TGTGCCAGCAGCCCTCGACTAGCGGGGGGGGAGTTCTTC. Amino acids: CASSPRLAGGEFF.

This chain links TRBV18 with TRBJ1-2; D remains ambiguous. Trimming took off 2 bases at V and 6 bases at J, with 7 bases between the two ends. The CDR3 is 12 amino acids. Germline V gene sequence: CDR1 KGHSH, CDR2 LQKENI. CDR3 sequence (DNA): TGTGCCAGCTCACCATCCGGGGATGGCTACACCTTC. This gives the protein CASSPSGDGYTF.

The V and J genes are TRBV6-5 and TRBJ2-7, with TRBD1 as a possible D gene (5 bases). Germline-derived CDR1 and CDR2 are MNHEY and SVGAGI. The germline V and J ends were trimmed by 7 bases and 6 bases, with 16 bases remaining between them. CDR3 size: 13 residues. Written as DNA, the CDR3 is TGTGCCAGCATCGCAGGGTGGGGATCCGAGCAGTACTTC. Its translation: CASIAGWGSEQYF.

CDR3 sequence (DNA): TGTGCCAGCAGCGCCATGGGACAGGTCCTAGGTGAGCAGTTCTTC. Its protein product is CASSAMGQVLGEQFF. The chain has TRBV9 and TRBJ2-1; 8 nucleotides agree with TRBD1. Unmatched junction bases numbered 11, after V lost 3 bases and J lost 9 bases. Per germline, CDR1 SGDLS and CDR2 YYNGEE. The CDR3 is made up of 15 amino acids.

The chain couples TRBV5-4 to TRBJ1-1; the D gene is possibly TRBD1 (6 bases). The V end lost 4 bases, the J end lost 0 bases, and 22 bases lay between the germline ends. Germline-derived CDR1 and CDR2 are SGHNT and YYREEE (reference sequence). There are 18 residues in the CDR3. The CDR3 loop reads CASSTRTGGVSVNTEAFF. CDR3 nucleotides: TGTGCCAGCAGCACCCGTACGGGGGGCGTATCCGTGAACACTGAAGCTTTCTTT.

The gene calls are TRBV7-8 and TRBJ2-7; tentatively, D is TRBD1 (5 bases). V shed 7 bases and J shed 1 base, with 14 bases lying between them. The CDR3 totals 14 residues. CDR1 is SGHVS, CDR2 FQNEAQ, per germline. The CDR3 here is CASTLRQLSYEQYF. CDR3 coding DNA: TGTGCCAGCACCCTCAGACAGTTATCCTACGAGCAGTACTTC.

The chain recombines TRBV18 with TRBJ1-4, with 7 positions matching TRBD1. The CDR3 has 15 residues. V trimming: 3 bases; J trimming: 7 bases; junction bases outside the gene matches: 8. Germline V lookup: CDR1 KGHSH, CDR2 LQKENI. The CDR3 bases are TGTGCCAGCTCACCCCTGACAGGGACGGGTGAAAAACTGTTTTTT. This gives the protein CASSPLTGTGEKLFF. Full variable domain (rest looked up from reference TRBV18 and TRBJ1-4): NAGVMQNPRHLVRRRGQEARLRCSPMKGHSHVYWYRQLPEEGLKFMVYLQKENIIDESGMPKERFSAEFPKEGPSILRIQQVVRGDSAAYFCASSPLTGTGEKLFFGSGTQLSVL.

The chain carries TRBV5-4 and TRBJ2-7; the D is unclear. There are 12 residues in the CDR3. Between the trimmed V and J ends, which lost 0 bases and 6 bases, there was a span of 7 bases. Germline V gene sequence: CDR1 SGHNT, CDR2 YYREEE (reference sequence). CDR3 in amino acids: CASSLGLGEQYF. In nucleotides, the CDR3 is TGTGCCAGCAGCTTGGGTCTCGGCGAGCAGTACTTC.

This clone was observed a single time. This chain connects TRBV7-2 to TRBJ2-1; 11 nucleotides line up with TRBD2. J lost 0 bases, V lost 4 bases, and 11 bases had no gene match. Germline V gene sequence: CDR1 SGHTA, CDR2 FQGNSA. CDR3 length equals 19 residues. The CDR3, as DNA: TGTGCCAGCAGCTCAAGAGGCCTAGCGGGGGGAGGCTCCTACAATGAGCAGTTCTTC. Translated, it gives CASSSRGLAGGGSYNEQFF.

This chain joins TRBV18 and TRBJ2-3, with 14 bases identical to TRBD2. J gave up 3 bases and V 6 bases, and 5 bases lay outside the gene matches. The CDR3 contains 16 residues. The germline V gene has CDR1 KGHSH and CDR2 LQKENI. For the CDR3, the DNA is TGTGCCAGCTCGGGACTAGCGGGGGAGATTACAGATACGCAGTATTTT. Residues: CASSGLAGEITDTQYF.

This chain uses TRBV6-5 with TRBJ1-2, with 9 bases that match TRBD1. This CDR3 contains 14 residues. J lost 9 bases, V lost 6 bases, and 11 bases had no gene match. Germline loops: CDR1 MNHEY, CDR2 SVGAGI. CDR3 DNA sequence: TGTGCCAGCAGACAGCCGGGACAGGGAATAAGCTACACCTTC. Translating gives CASRQPGQGISYTF.

V is TRBV6-2 or TRBV6-3 and J is TRBJ1-2; 8 positions match TRBD1. Germline loops: CDR1 MNHEY, CDR2 SVGEGT. Trimming at V came to 2 bases and at J to 4 bases, leaving 9 bases not matched to a gene. The CDR3 covers 16 residues. The DNA for the CDR3 is TGTGCCAGCAGTTACCCTAGACAGGGGAGCTCCTATGGCTACACCTTC. It codes for CASSYPRQGSSYGYTF.

The rearrangement joins TRBV6-4 to TRBJ1-2; 11 bases map to TRBD1. V gave up 4 bases and J gave up 8 bases; unmatched junction bases: 3. This CDR3 has 13 amino acids. Per germline, CDR1 MRHNA and CDR2 SNTAGT. The DNA for the CDR3 is TGTGCCAGCAGTGGGACAGGGGGCGCCGGCTACACCTTC. Protein sequence: CASSGTGGAGYTF.

This rearrangement joins TRBV4-2 to TRBJ2-7, with TRBD1 as a possible D gene (7 bases). The CDR3 runs to 15 residues. Germline V gives CDR1 LGHNA, CDR2 YNFKEQ. Trimming removed 0 bases at V and 5 bases at J, with 14 bases between. Written as DNA, the CDR3 is TGTGCCAGCAGCCAAGAAGGGGCAGGGGGGCACGAGCAGTACTTC. It translates to CASSQEGAGGHEQYF.

The chain uses TRBV6-6 and TRBJ2-3; 7 bases line up with TRBD1. The CDR3 is 16 amino acids. The trim removed 6 bases at V and 2 bases at J, leaving 11 bases unmatched. The germline V gene encodes CDR1 MNHNY and CDR2 SVGAGI (reference sequence). CDR3 in amino acids: CASSHGDSFYTDTQYF. As DNA, the CDR3 is TGTGCCAGCAGCCACGGGGACAGCTTCTACACAGATACGCAGTATTTT.

The chain employs TRBV24-1 and TRBJ1-1; D might be TRBD1 (5 bases). There are 13 residues in the CDR3. The V gene's germline CDR1 is KGHDR and CDR2 SFDVKD. Trimming took 7 bases from V and 0 from J, leaving 8 bases between them. The DNA of the CDR3 is TGTGCCACCAGGGACAAAATGAACACTGAAGCTTTCTTT. This codes for CATRDKMNTEAFF.

This chain joins TRBV18 and TRBJ2-3, with TRBD2 identical over 8 bases. J lost 2 bases, V lost 2 bases, and 9 bases had no gene match. The CDR3 covers 17 residues. Looked up from germline, CDR1 is KGHSH and CDR2 is LQKENI. CDR3 region: CASSPIPGLEVTDTQYF. The CDR3, as DNA: TGTGCCAGCTCACCAATACCGGGACTAGAGGTCACAGATACGCAGTATTTT.

Concerning this clone: The same CDR3 is also encoded by other DNA sequences in this sample. The chain combines TRBV3-1 (or the pseudogene TRBV3-2) with TRBJ1-2, with TRBD1 matching over 7 bases. The junction had 6 bases not matched to a gene; V was cut back by 1 base and J by 7 bases. CDR3 length equals 14 residues. Germline assignment: CDR1 LGHDT and CDR2 YNNKEL (reference sequence). The chain's CDR3 is CASSQAPGGRGYTF. In DNA, the CDR3 is TGTGCCAGCAGCCAAGCCCCAGGGGGACGTGGCTACACCTTC.

The chain links TRBV28 to TRBJ1-2, with TRBD1 as a possible D gene (6 bases). CDR3 length: 14 amino acids. In germline, CDR1 is MDHEN, CDR2 SYDVKM. Trimming took 10 bases from V and 3 from J, leaving 18 bases between them. The CDR3 spells CATGAGGLYYGYTF. The CDR3 DNA reads TGTGCCACAGGGGCTGGTGGCTTATACTATGGCTACACCTTC.

This chain connects TRBV5-1 to TRBJ2-2; 11 bases map to TRBD1. This CDR3 contains 15 residues. Germline loops: CDR1 SGHRS, CDR2 YFSETQ. V lost 3 bases and J lost 6; bases outside the gene matches: 4. In DNA, the CDR3 is TGCGCCAGCAGCTCGGGACAGGGGGTACCCGGGGAGCTGTTTTTT. As protein: CASSSGQGVPGELFF.